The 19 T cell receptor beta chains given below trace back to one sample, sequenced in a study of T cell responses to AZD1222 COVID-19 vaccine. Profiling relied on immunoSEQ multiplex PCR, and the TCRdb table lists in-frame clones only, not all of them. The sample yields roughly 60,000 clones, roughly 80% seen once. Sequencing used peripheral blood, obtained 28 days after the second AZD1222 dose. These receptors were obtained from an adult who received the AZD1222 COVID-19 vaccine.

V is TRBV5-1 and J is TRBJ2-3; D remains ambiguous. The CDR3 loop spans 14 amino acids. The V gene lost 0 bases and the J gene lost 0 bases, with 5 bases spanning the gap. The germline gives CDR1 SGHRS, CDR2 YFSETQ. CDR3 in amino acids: CASSLALSTDTQYF. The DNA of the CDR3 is TGCGCCAGCAGCTTGGCCCTTAGCACAGATACGCAGTATTTT.

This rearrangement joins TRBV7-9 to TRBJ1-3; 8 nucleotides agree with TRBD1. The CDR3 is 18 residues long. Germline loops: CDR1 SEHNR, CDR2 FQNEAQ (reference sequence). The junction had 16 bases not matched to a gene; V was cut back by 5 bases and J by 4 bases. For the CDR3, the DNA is TGTGCCAGCAGCCCCGGGACAGGCCAACACTACTCGGGAAACACCATATATTTT. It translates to CASSPGTGQHYSGNTIYF.

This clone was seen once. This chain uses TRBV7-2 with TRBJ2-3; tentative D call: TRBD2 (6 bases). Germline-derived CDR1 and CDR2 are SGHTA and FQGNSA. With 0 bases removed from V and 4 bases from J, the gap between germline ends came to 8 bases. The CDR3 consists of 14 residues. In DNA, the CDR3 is TGTGCCAGCAGCTTAGCGCGGGATGCAGATACGCAGTATTTT. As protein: CASSLARDADTQYF.

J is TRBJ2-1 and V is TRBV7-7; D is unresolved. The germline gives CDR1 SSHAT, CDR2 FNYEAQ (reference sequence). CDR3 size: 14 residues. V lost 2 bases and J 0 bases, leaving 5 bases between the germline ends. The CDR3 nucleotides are TGTGCCAGCAGCTTAAGCGACTCCTACAATGAGCAGTTCTTC. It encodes CASSLSDSYNEQFF.

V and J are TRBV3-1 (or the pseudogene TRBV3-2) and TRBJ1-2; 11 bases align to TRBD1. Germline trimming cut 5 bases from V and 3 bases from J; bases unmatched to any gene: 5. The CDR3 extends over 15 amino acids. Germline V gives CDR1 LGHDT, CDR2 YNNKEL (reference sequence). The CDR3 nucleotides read TGTGCCAGCAGCTTAAGGGGACAGGGGGACTATGGCTACACCTTC. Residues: CASSLRGQGDYGYTF.

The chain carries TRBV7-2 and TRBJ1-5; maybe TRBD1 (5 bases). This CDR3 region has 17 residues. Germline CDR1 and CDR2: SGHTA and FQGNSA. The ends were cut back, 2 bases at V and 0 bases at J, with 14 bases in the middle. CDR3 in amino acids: CASSLIRGIYSNQPQHF. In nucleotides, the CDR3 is TGTGCCAGCAGCTTAATTCGGGGGATTTATAGCAATCAGCCCCAGCATTTT.

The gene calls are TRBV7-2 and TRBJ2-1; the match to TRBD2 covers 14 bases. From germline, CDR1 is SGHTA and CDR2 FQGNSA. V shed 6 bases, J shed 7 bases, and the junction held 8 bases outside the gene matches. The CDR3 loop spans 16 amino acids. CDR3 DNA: TGTGCCAGCAGTCCCTCGGGACTAGCGGGGGTGAATGAGCAGTTCTTC. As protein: CASSPSGLAGVNEQFF.

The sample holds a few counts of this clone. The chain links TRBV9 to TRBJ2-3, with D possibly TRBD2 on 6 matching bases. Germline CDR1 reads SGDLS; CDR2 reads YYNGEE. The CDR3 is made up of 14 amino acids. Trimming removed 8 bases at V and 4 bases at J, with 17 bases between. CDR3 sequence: CASTVGGEADTQYF. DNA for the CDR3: TGTGCCAGTACCGTCGGTGGGGAGGCAGATACGCAGTATTTT.

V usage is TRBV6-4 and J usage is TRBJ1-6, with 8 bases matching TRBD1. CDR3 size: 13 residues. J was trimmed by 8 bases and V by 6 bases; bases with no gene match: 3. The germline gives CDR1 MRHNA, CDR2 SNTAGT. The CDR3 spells CASRDRVDSPLHF. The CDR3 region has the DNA TGTGCCAGCAGGGACAGGGTAGATTCACCCCTCCACTTT.

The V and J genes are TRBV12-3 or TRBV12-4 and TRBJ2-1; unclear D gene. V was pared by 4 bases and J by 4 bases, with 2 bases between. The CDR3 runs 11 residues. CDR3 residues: CASSSYNEQFF. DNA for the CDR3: TGTGCCAGCAGTTCATACAATGAGCAGTTCTTC.

In DNA, the CDR3 is TGCGCCAGCAGCCGTGACGGCCTGAATGAAAAACTGTTTTTT. This translates into CASSRDGLNEKLFF. The chain employs TRBV5-1 and TRBJ1-4, with D uncertain. Germline CDR1 SGHRS, CDR2 YFSETQ. The germline V and J ends were trimmed by 4 bases and 5 bases, with 12 bases remaining between them. The CDR3 is made up of 14 amino acids.

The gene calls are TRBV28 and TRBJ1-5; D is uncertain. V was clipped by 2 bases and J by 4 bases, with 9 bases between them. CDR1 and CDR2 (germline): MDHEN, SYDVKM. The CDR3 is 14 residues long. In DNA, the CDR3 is TGTGCCAGCAGTTTACTGAATCCAAATCAGCCCCAGCATTTT. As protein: CASSLLNPNQPQHF.

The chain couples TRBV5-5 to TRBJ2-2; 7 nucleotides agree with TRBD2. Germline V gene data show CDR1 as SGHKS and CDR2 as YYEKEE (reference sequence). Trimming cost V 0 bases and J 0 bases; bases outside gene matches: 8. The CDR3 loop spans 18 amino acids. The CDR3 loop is CASSLAGGGLPNTGELFF. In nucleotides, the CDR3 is TGTGCCAGCAGCTTGGCGGGGGGTGGATTGCCGAACACCGGGGAGCTGTTTTTT.

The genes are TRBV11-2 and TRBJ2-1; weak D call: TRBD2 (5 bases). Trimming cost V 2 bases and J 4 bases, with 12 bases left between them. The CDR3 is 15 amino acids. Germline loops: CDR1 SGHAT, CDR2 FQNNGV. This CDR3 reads CASSLMRVGYNEQFF. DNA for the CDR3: TGTGCCAGCAGCTTAATGAGGGTGGGGTACAATGAGCAGTTCTTC.

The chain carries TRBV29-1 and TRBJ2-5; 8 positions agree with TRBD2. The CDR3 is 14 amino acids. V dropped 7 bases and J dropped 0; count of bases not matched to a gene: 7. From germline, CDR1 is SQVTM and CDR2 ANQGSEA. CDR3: CSGKRGTYQETQYF. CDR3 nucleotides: TGCAGCGGGAAGCGGGGGACCTACCAAGAGACCCAGTACTTC.

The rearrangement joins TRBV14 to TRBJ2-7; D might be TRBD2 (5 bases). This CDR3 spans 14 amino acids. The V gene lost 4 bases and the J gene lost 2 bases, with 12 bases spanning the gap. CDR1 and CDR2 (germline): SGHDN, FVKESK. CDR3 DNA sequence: TGTGCCAGCAGCCGGAGTTTAGCGACCTACGAGCAGTACTTC. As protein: CASSRSLATYEQYF.

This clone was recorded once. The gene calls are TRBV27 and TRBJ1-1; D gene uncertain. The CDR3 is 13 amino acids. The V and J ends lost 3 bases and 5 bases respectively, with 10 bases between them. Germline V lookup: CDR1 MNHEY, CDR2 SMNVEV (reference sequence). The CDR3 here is CASSFTGKTEAFF. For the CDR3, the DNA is TGTGCCAGCAGTTTCACCGGGAAGACTGAAGCTTTCTTT.

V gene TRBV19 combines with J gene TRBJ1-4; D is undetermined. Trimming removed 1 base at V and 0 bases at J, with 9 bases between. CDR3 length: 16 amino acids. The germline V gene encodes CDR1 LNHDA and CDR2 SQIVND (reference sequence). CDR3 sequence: CASSIATDATNEKLFF. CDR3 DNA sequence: TGTGCCAGTAGTATAGCAACCGACGCAACTAATGAAAAACTGTTTTTT.

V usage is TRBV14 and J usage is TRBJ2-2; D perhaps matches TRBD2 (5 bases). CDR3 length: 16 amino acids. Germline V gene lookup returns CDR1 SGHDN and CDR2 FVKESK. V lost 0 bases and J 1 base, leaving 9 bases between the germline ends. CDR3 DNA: TGTGCCAGCAGCCAAGAGAGGGCAGGGAACACCGGGGAGCTGTTTTTT. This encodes CASSQERAGNTGELFF.